This is a list of T cell receptor beta chains from one sample in a study of blood T cell repertoires in COVID-19. The protocol was immunoSEQ multiplex PCR, while the TCRdb copy is restricted to in-frame clones and leaves out a portion. The data show more than 95,000 clones, with around 86% seen just once and roughly 14% held by the top ten. Material: peripheral blood. The receptor set was obtained from a man aged 50 to 60 with acute or convalescent COVID-19. The CDR3 runs from the conserved cysteine through the conserved F or W. A D gene is named only where the DNA matches it firmly. Clone sizes are given selectively: once, few, many, or a class where the clone is expanded.

d_call	v_call	j_call	clone_size	cdr3_nt	cdr3_aa
.	TRBV27	TRBJ2-3	.	TGTGCCAGCAGTCCCCGGGACTCCCCCACAGATACGCAGTATTTT	CASSPRDSPTDTQYF
.	TRBV29-1	TRBJ1-2	few	TGCAGCGTTGGCGAGGGGCCGGGGGGCTATGGCTACACCTTC	CSVGEGPGGYGYTF
.	TRBV10-1	TRBJ2-3	.	TGCGCCAGCATGGGCGGGACCGACGGGAAAGATACGCAGTATTTT	CASMGGTDGKDTQYF
TRBD1	TRBV27	TRBJ1-2	few	TGTGCCAGCAGATTACTCTCTACAGGGGACCCCTATGGCTACACCTTC	CASRLLSTGDPYGYTF
TRBD1	TRBV7-9	TRBJ1-1	.	TGTGCCAGCAGCCGTGGGACAGGAGGCACTGAAGCTTTCTTT	CASSRGTGGTEAFF
.	TRBV6-2/TRBV6-3	TRBJ1-1	few	TGTGCCAGCAGCCCCGGGTTGAAGGGGACTGAAGCTTTCTTT	CASSPGLKGTEAFF
.	TRBV25-1	TRBJ2-5	.	TGTGCCAGCAGTCAGGAGGGCGGACGGACCCAGTACTTC	CASSQEGGRTQYF
TRBD2	TRBV29-1	TRBJ2-5	.	TGCAGCGTTTCGACTAGCGGGAGGTACGAGACCCAGTACTTC	CSVSTSGRYETQYF
TRBD1	TRBV11-3	TRBJ2-2	.	TGTGCCAGCAGCTTAGATTCGGGGACAGGCGAGCTGTTTTTT	CASSLDSGTGELFF
TRBD2	TRBV2	TRBJ2-2	.	TGTGCCAGCAGTGGACTAGCGGTGAACACCGGGGAGCTGTTTTTT	CASSGLAVNTGELFF
.	TRBV4-2	TRBJ2-1	.	TGTGCCAGCAGCCAAGATTCCCAGCGTGAGCAGTTCTTC	CASSQDSQREQFF
.	TRBV12-3/TRBV12-4	TRBJ1-2	.	TGTGCCAGCAGTTTAGACCCGGGGGATGGCTACACCTTC	CASSLDPGDGYTF
TRBD1	TRBV18	TRBJ2-5	.	TGTGCCAGCTCGCAGACAGGGGAGACCCAGTACTTC	CASSQTGETQYF
.	TRBV21-1	TRBJ2-1	.	TGTGCCAGCAGTGAGGGTCAGACTAGCGGGAGGGATAGCTCCTACAATGAGCAGTTCTTC	CASSEGQTSGRDSSYNEQFF
TRBD2	TRBV5-1	TRBJ2-7	.	TGCGCCAGCAGCCTTAAGCGGGACTACGAGCAGTACTTC	CASSLKRDYEQYF
TRBD1	TRBV29-1	TRBJ2-7	.	TGCAGCATCTCCCCCGGGACAGGGTTCTACGAGCAGTACTTC	CSISPGTGFYEQYF
.	TRBV27	TRBJ1-2	.	TGTGCCAGCAGTTTCGGGGGGCTGGACTATGGCTACACCTTC	CASSFGGLDYGYTF
.	TRBV28	TRBJ2-1	.	TGTGCCAGCAGTTTCTTAACAACCTTTGACAATGAGCAGTTCTTC	CASSFLTTFDNEQFF
.	TRBV5-5	TRBJ1-1	.	TGTGCCAGCAGCTTAGAGCCCGGGACATCGGCTGAAGCTTTCTTT	CASSLEPGTSAEAFF
.	TRBV5-1	TRBJ1-1	.	TGCGCCAGCAGCTTCGGGGGTGGGGCTGGGGATGAAGCTTTCTTT	CASSFGGGAGDEAFF
TRBD2	TRBV19	TRBJ2-1	.	TGTGCCAGTAGGGGCGGCGGGAGGGCCTACAATGAGCAGTTCTTC	CASRGGGRAYNEQFF
.	TRBV27	TRBJ2-1	.	TGTGCCAGCAGTCCATTGATACAGGGTAATGAGCAGTTCTTC	CASSPLIQGNEQFF
.	TRBV11-3	TRBJ2-7	once	TGTGCCAGCAGCTCTCTGCACGACTACTACCGACCCTACGAGCAGTACTTC	CASSSLHDYYRPYEQYF
TRBD1	TRBV5-1	TRBJ1-1	once	TGCGCCAGCAGCTCGGGACAGGCGAACACTGAAGCTTTCTTT	CASSSGQANTEAFF
TRBD1	TRBV19	TRBJ2-4	once	TGTGCCAGTAGTACCCGGACAGGATCAGTGAAACGAGCCAAAAACATTCAGTACTTC	CASSTRTGSVKRAKNIQYF
.	TRBV19	TRBJ1-5	.	TGTGCCAGTAGAGGGAGGGATAGCAATCAGCCCCAGCATTTT	CASRGRDSNQPQHF
.	TRBV6-5	TRBJ2-1	.	TGTGCCAGCAGTTACGGCGCGGACTATCTAAATGAGCAGTTCTTC	CASSYGADYLNEQFF
.	TRBV5-4	TRBJ1-1	.	TGTGCCAGCAACCCCGATGGGGGCGGACTGAACACTGAAGCTTTCTTT	CASNPDGGGLNTEAFF
TRBD1	TRBV25-1	TRBJ1-2	.	TGTGCCAGCAGTGCACAGACAGGGGGCTATGGCTACACCTTC	CASSAQTGGYGYTF
TRBD2	TRBV18	TRBJ2-2	.	TGTGCCAGTTCGGGACTAGCGGGACAGAACACCGGGGAGCTGTTTTTT	CASSGLAGQNTGELFF
TRBD1	TRBV19	TRBJ1-6	.	TGTGCCAGCCGCGGGACAGGGGAATCACCCCTCCACTTT	CASRGTGESPLHF
.	TRBV5-6	TRBJ1-6	.	TGTGCCAGCAGCTTGGAGGGAGGGGACTCCTATAATTCACCCCTCCACTTT	CASSLEGGDSYNSPLHF
TRBD2	TRBV19	TRBJ2-2	.	TGTGCCAGTAGTATTCTAGCGGGAGCCCCCCACACCGGGGAGCTGTTTTTT	CASSILAGAPHTGELFF
TRBD2	TRBV3-1/TRBV3-2	TRBJ2-5	.	TGTGCCAGCAGGGAGGGACTAGCGACGACCCAGTACTTC	CASREGLATTQYF
.	TRBV28	TRBJ1-2	.	TGTGCCAGCAGGTCCCCCGACAGGATCCATGGCTACACCTTC	CASRSPDRIHGYTF
.	TRBV27	TRBJ1-5	.	TGTGCCAGCAGAGGGGGAAATGGCAATCAGCCCCAGCATTTT	CASRGGNGNQPQHF
.	TRBV20-1	TRBJ2-6	.	TGCAGTGCTAGTCTGAGGCAGGGCGGGGCCAACGTCCTGACTTTC	CSASLRQGGANVLTF
.	TRBV9	TRBJ1-1	.	TGTGCCAGCAGCGTAGGAAGGGAGACAGGACAAGCTTTCTTT	CASSVGRETGQAFF
.	TRBV27	TRBJ2-7	.	TGTGCCAGCAGGGCGCAAGCGGCCTTTACGAAGCAGTACTTC	CASRAQAAFTKQYF
TRBD2	TRBV5-5	TRBJ2-5	.	TGTGCCAGCAGCTTGGGGCAGGGAGGGTTCCAAGAGACCCAGTACTTC	CASSLGQGGFQETQYF
TRBD2	TRBV6-1	TRBJ2-1	.	TGTGCCAGCAGTGTAAGACTAGCGGGAGGGCCCTACAATGAGCAGTTCTTC	CASSVRLAGGPYNEQFF
TRBD2	TRBV30	TRBJ2-3	once	TGTGCCTGGAGCCCACTAGCGACCCTGGGGGCAGATACGCAGTATTTT	CAWSPLATLGADTQYF
TRBD1	TRBV27	TRBJ2-3	.	TGTGCCAGCAGTTCTGTAGGGGGGACAGGGGCCAACACAGATACGCAGTATTTT	CASSSVGGTGANTDTQYF
.	TRBV6-5	TRBJ1-6	.	TGTGCCAGCAGTTACCCAGGGAATTCACCCCTCCACTTT	CASSYPGNSPLHF
.	TRBV6-5	TRBJ2-2	once	TGTGCCAGCACCCTATTCGAGGCCGGGGAGCTGTTTTTT	CASTLFEAGELFF
.	TRBV18	TRBJ1-2	once	TGTGCCAGCTCACCAGGGCAGGGCTCCTATGGCTACACCTTC	CASSPGQGSYGYTF
TRBD1	TRBV15	TRBJ1-2	.	TGTGCCACCAGCAGAGAACTTCCCCGGACAGGGGCCTATGGCTACACCTTC	CATSRELPRTGAYGYTF
.	TRBV20-1	TRBJ1-4	.	TGCAGTGCTTACGGAGGCGAAAAACTGTTTTTT	CSAYGGEKLFF
TRBD2	TRBV11-3	TRBJ2-3	.	TGTGCCAGCAGCCCGGGACTAGCGGGGAGGTTCAGCACAGATACGCAGTATTTT	CASSPGLAGRFSTDTQYF
.	TRBV4-2	TRBJ1-5	.	TGTGCCAGCAGCCCCGAGCGGGGAATACGCAATCAGCCCCAGCATTTT	CASSPERGIRNQPQHF
TRBD1	TRBV6-5	TRBJ1-5	once	TGTGCCAGCAGTTATATACAGGGGGTTTCAAAACAGCCCCAGCATTTT	CASSYIQGVSKQPQHF
.	TRBV15	TRBJ2-3	.	TGTGCCACCAGCAGAGAGGGAGGCGGTTTCACAGATACGCAGTATTTT	CATSREGGGFTDTQYF
.	TRBV5-4	TRBJ2-5	once	TGTGCCAGCAGCTTGTTATACCAAGAGACCCAGTACTTC	CASSLLYQETQYF
.	TRBV7-9	TRBJ2-1	.	TGTGCCAGCAGCTATCCCGGGACTCTCTACAATGAGCAGTTCTTC	CASSYPGTLYNEQFF